One and the same sample provided the 17 T cell receptor beta chains below, sequenced in a study of response to subunit inactivated influenza vaccine. TCRdb re-analysed the RT-PCR reads in MiXCR, keeping a single row per CDR3 protein. The data show under 850,000 distinct CDR3 sequences, less than 20% seen once. Here the sequenced sample was PBMCs from blood, taken less than 6 days after vaccination. These receptors were taken from a man aged 45-60 years who received an inactivated influenza vaccine.

The table lists this clonotype with a few counts. The V gene is TRBV20-1, the J gene TRBJ1-4; D possibly corresponds to TRBD1 (6 bases). This CDR3 contains 15 residues. Germline V lookup: CDR1 DFQATT, CDR2 SNEGSKA (reference sequence). The germline V and J ends were trimmed by 0 bases and 0 bases, with 8 bases remaining between them. The CDR3 spells CSAREDRSTNEKLFF. CDR3 DNA sequence: TGCAGTGCTAGAGAGGACAGATCAACTAATGAAAAACTGTTTTTT.

The rearrangement joins TRBV12-3 or TRBV12-4 to TRBJ1-2; a possible D gene is TRBD1 (6 bases). CDR3 length: 13 residues. Trimming took off 5 bases at V and 8 bases at J, with 15 bases between the two ends. The CDR3 DNA reads as TGTGCCAGCAGTCCGTACAGGGAAGGAGGCTACACCTTC. Translation: CASSPYREGGYTF.

This clonotype turned up a few times. The chain joins TRBV6-1 to TRBJ1-2; 9 positions agree with TRBD1. The CDR3 spans 15 residues. J lost 7 bases, V lost 2 bases, and 8 bases had no gene match. Germline CDR1 is MNHNS and CDR2 is SASEGT. The DNA for the CDR3 is TGTGCCAGCAGTGAATTAAGGACAGGGGTTGGTGGCTACACCTTC. This codes for CASSELRTGVGGYTF.

The table lists this clonotype with a count of one. This sequence joins TRBV6-4 and TRBJ2-1, with D possibly TRBD2 on 5 matching bases. V was cut by 7 bases and J by 0 bases, with 10 bases left in between. The CDR3 is 14 residues long. Germline V lookup: CDR1 MRHNA, CDR2 SNTAGT. CDR3 sequence (DNA): TGTGCCAGCAATAAGCGGTACTCCTACAATGAGCAGTTCTTC. Translating gives CASNKRYSYNEQFF.

The chain employs TRBV4-2 and TRBJ2-1; tentatively, D is TRBD2 (6 bases). The CDR3 consists of 16 residues. Deletions cut 1 base from V and 6 bases from J, with 16 bases between. Germline V lookup: CDR1 LGHNA, CDR2 YNFKEQ. For the CDR3, the DNA is TGTGCCAGCAGCCAAGCTTGGAGGGAAGAGGGCAATGAGCAGTTCTTC. Amino acid sequence: CASSQAWREEGNEQFF.

This chain joins TRBV4-3 and TRBJ2-1; 10 bases are a match to TRBD2. The CDR3 consists of 14 residues. Germline V CDR1 and CDR2: LGHNA, YSLEER. J was trimmed by 8 bases and V by 6 bases; bases with no gene match: 7. DNA for the CDR3: TGCGCCAGCAGAGCTAGCGGGAGCGGAGATGAGCAGTTCTTC. It specifies CASRASGSGDEQFF.

The chain carries TRBV7-9 and TRBJ1-5, with a possible D match to TRBD1 (6 bases). The CDR3 is 15 residues long. Deletions cut 4 bases from V and 0 bases from J, with 10 bases between. From germline, CDR1 is SEHNR and CDR2 FQNEAQ (reference sequence). This CDR3 reads CASSSDSYSNQPQHF. The CDR3 coding sequence is TGTGCCAGCAGCTCGGACAGCTATAGCAATCAGCCCCAGCATTTT. Full variable domain (remainder filled in from reference TRBV7-9 and TRBJ1-5): DTGVSQNPRHKITKRGQNVTFRCDPISEHNRLYWYRQTLGQGPEFLTYFQNEAQLEKSRLLSDRFSAERPKGSFSTLEIQRTEQGDSAMYLCASSSDSYSNQPQHFGDGTRLSIL.

This clonotype was seen only a few times. DNA for the CDR3: TGTGCCAGCAGCCGGGGACTAGCGAACACTGAAGCTTTCTTT. Protein sequence: CASSRGLANTEAFF. V gene TRBV7-9 combines with J gene TRBJ1-1, with D tentatively TRBD1 (5 bases). The CDR3 runs 14 residues. Trimming pared 5 bases from V and 1 base from J, leaving 11 bases between. Per the germline V gene, CDR1 is SEHNR and CDR2 is FQNEAQ (reference sequence).

This clonotype came up a few times. V usage is TRBV30 and J usage is TRBJ1-6, with 8 bases identical to TRBD1. CDR1 is GTSNPN, CDR2 SVGIG, per germline (reference sequence). The ends lost 3 bases at V and 8 bases at J; junction bases unmatched: 9. The length of the CDR3 is 15 residues. CDR3 coding DNA: TGTGCCTGGAGCCCAGGAACAGGGGGATATTCACCCCTCCACTTT. Amino acid sequence: CAWSPGTGGYSPLHF.

This clonotype was seen many times. The chain carries TRBV5-6 and TRBJ2-3, with TRBD1 matching 9 bases. This CDR3 contains 17 residues. The ends lost 1 base at V and 2 bases at J; junction bases unmatched: 8. Per germline, CDR1 SGHDT and CDR2 YYEEEE. Written as DNA, the CDR3 is TGTGCCAGCAGCTTGTATGCCGGGACAGGGAACACAGATACGCAGTATTTT. Residues: CASSLYAGTGNTDTQYF.

V is TRBV20-1 and J is TRBJ1-5; no clear D gene. Germline V gives CDR1 DFQATT, CDR2 SNEGSKA (reference sequence). CDR3 length: 17 residues. Trimming removed 5 bases at V and 1 base at J, with 21 bases between. The CDR3 sequence is CSAGSADRPGSNQPQHF. The CDR3, as DNA: TGCAGTGCTGGCTCGGCAGATCGCCCCGGGAGCAATCAGCCCCAGCATTTT.

This clonotype was recorded at least ten times. The chain couples TRBV20-1 to TRBJ2-3, with 10 bases identical to TRBD2. V lost 3 bases, J lost 4 bases, and 10 bases stayed unmatched. Germline assignment: CDR1 DFQATT and CDR2 SNEGSKA (reference sequence). The CDR3 extends over 16 amino acids. Here the CDR3 DNA reads TGCAGTGCTAGTATCCCCCTAGCGGGGGCGTCAGATACGCAGTATTTT. Protein product: CSASIPLAGASDTQYF.

This clonotype was counted at least ten times. The rearrangement links TRBV4-2 to TRBJ1-2, with D perhaps TRBD1 (6 bases). There are 14 residues in the CDR3. V lost 1 base and J 5 bases, leaving 11 bases between the germline ends. In germline, CDR1 is LGHNA, CDR2 YNFKEQ. CDR3 in DNA: TGTGCCAGCAGCCAAGGGACAGTCGGGTATGGCTACACCTTC. Translation gives CASSQGTVGYGYTF.

This clonotype was seen a handful of times. The genes are TRBV12-3 or TRBV12-4 and TRBJ2-1; 13 positions match TRBD2. The CDR3 consists of 15 residues. The junction had 2 bases not matched to a gene; V was cut back by 4 bases and J by 5 bases. CDR3 sequence: CASSSLAGGDNEQFF. CDR3 DNA sequence: TGTGCCAGCAGTTCACTAGCGGGGGGGGACAATGAGCAGTTCTTC.

This clonotype was found a few times. The chain employs TRBV12-3 or TRBV12-4 and TRBJ2-7; D possibly uses TRBD1 or TRBD2 (5 bases each). The CDR3 extends over 13 amino acids. V shed 3 bases and J shed 7 bases, with 13 bases lying between them. The CDR3 region is CASSFPGAGEQYF. The CDR3 nucleotides are TGTGCCAGCAGTTTTCCCGGGGCTGGGGAGCAGTACTTC.

This clonotype occurred a few times. The chain couples TRBV5-4 to TRBJ2-5; 9 bases match TRBD1. This CDR3 region has 14 residues. With V trimmed by 2 bases and J by 4 bases, 3 bases remained unmatched. Germline V gives CDR1 SGHNT, CDR2 YYREEE (reference sequence). CDR3 loop: CASSFTGGRETQYF. The CDR3 DNA reads as TGTGCCAGCAGCTTTACAGGGGGCAGAGAGACCCAGTACTTC. The full variable domain, in which reference TRBV5-4 and TRBJ2-5 provide the parts outside the CDR3, is ETGVTQSPTHLIKTRGQQVTLRCSSQSGHNTVSWYQQALGQGPQFIFQYYREEENGRGNFPPRFSGLQFPNYSSELNVNALELDDSALYLCASSFTGGRETQYFGPGTRLLVL.

This sequence joins TRBV4-3 and TRBJ2-7; D possibly corresponds to TRBD2 (6 bases). V shed 0 bases and J shed 2 bases, with 17 bases lying between them. Germline CDR1 and CDR2: LGHNA and YSLEER. This CDR3 contains 17 residues. The CDR3 sequence: CASSQDRLTSSAYEQYF. CDR3 nucleotides: TGCGCCAGCAGCCAAGACCGGCTTACTAGCTCAGCCTACGAGCAGTACTTC.